These 11 T cell receptor beta chains were sequenced from one sample in a study of sequential checkpoint blockade in melanoma. The protocol was immunoSEQ multiplex PCR, while the TCRdb copy is restricted to in-frame clones and leaves out a portion. The sample includes some 30,000 clones, roughly 91% of them seen just once. The treatment: randomized to nivolumab then ipilimumab (arm A) or the reverse (arm B). Sequencing was performed on CD8+ T cells sorted from blood (inferred from file names), taken from a patient given nivolumab and ipilimumab in sequence. These receptors were collected from a human donor with melanoma.

The genes are TRBV2 and TRBJ1-2; D possibly corresponds to TRBD1 (6 bases). Per germline, CDR1 SNHLY and CDR2 FYNNEI. The CDR3 runs to 14 residues. Trimming removed 3 bases from V and 6 bases from J, with 14 bases in between. The CDR3 loop is CASSEGGAGNGYTF. In DNA form, the CDR3 reads TGTGCCAGCAGTGAGGGGGGGGCTGGGAATGGCTACACCTTC.

The CDR3 DNA is TGCGCCAGCAGCCAAGATGGGCGGGACCCCTACGAGCAGTACTTC. Amino acid sequence: CASSQDGRDPYEQYF. The rearrangement joins TRBV4-1 to TRBJ2-7; D may be TRBD2 (6 bases). The CDR3 loop spans 15 amino acids. Germline V gives CDR1 MGHRA, CDR2 YSYEKL. With 0 bases removed from V and 2 bases from J, the gap between germline ends came to 11 bases.

The chain couples TRBV28 to TRBJ1-2; D is ambiguous. Germline V gene lookup returns CDR1 MDHEN and CDR2 SYDVKM. Deletions cut 4 bases from V and 8 bases from J, with 26 bases between. CDR3 length equals 17 residues. The CDR3 is CASSSSAAAQLGGGYTF. The CDR3 nucleotides read TGTGCCAGCAGTTCGTCCGCGGCGGCGCAGTTAGGTGGAGGCTACACCTTC.

This CDR3 reads CASSPEAGGYLNEQFF. The CDR3 nucleotides are TGCGCCAGCAGCCCGGAGGCGGGAGGGTATCTTAATGAGCAGTTCTTC. The J gene is TRBJ2-1, the V gene TRBV4-1; 9 bases fit TRBD2. V lost 4 bases, J lost 7 bases, and 11 bases stayed unmatched. The CDR3 extends over 16 amino acids. Germline values: CDR1 MGHRA, CDR2 YSYEKL.

For this clone: The sample has other DNA sequences that encode this CDR3 too. The V call is TRBV4-3, the J call TRBJ2-3; D is perhaps TRBD1 (5 bases). Trimming cost V 3 bases and J 5 bases, with 12 bases left between them. The CDR3 extends over 14 amino acids. Looked up from germline, CDR1 is LGHNA and CDR2 is YSLEER. CDR3 in DNA: TGCGCCAGCAGCCAGGGGCAGGGTGTAGATACGCAGTATTTT. Its protein is CASSQGQGVDTQYF.

This clone came up a few times. V gene TRBV19 combines with J gene TRBJ2-7; 7 bases agree with TRBD1. Germline trimming cut 5 bases from V and 2 bases from J; bases unmatched to any gene: 3. CDR3 length equals 13 residues. CDR1 and CDR2 (germline): LNHDA, SQIVND (reference sequence). The CDR3 DNA reads as TGTGCCAGTAGTTCCGGGACAGCCTACGAGCAGTACTTC. As protein: CASSSGTAYEQYF. Full variable domain (outside the CDR3, taken from reference TRBV19 and TRBJ2-7): DGGITQSPKYLFRKEGQNVTLSCEQNLNHDAMYWYRQDPGQGLRLIYYSQIVNDFQKGDIAEGYSVSREKKESFPLTVTSAQKNPTAFYLCASSSGTAYEQYFGPGTRLTVT.

This chain joins TRBV9 and TRBJ2-5, with 8 nucleotides matching TRBD1. The CDR3 has 12 residues. The germline V gene encodes CDR1 SGDLS and CDR2 YYNGEE. Losses at the gene ends were 4 bases for V and 10 bases for J; bases not matched to a gene: 6. The CDR3 loop reads CASSSTGGDQYF. In DNA, the CDR3 is TGTGCCAGCAGCTCTACAGGGGGTGACCAGTACTTC.

The chain couples TRBV28 to TRBJ1-1; D is possibly TRBD1 (5 bases). Germline CDR1 is MDHEN and CDR2 is SYDVKM. Trimming removed 5 bases at V and 1 base at J, with 8 bases between. CDR3 size: 13 residues. This chain's CDR3 is CASSPQGNTEAFF. CDR3 DNA: TGTGCCAGCAGTCCGCAGGGGAACACTGAAGCTTTCTTT. The entire variable domain, with the rest obtained from reference TRBV28 and TRBJ1-1, is as follows: DVKVTQSSRYLVKRTGEKVFLECVQDMDHENMFWYRQDPGLGLRLIYFSYDVKMKEKGDIPEGYSVSREKKERFSLILESASTNQTSMYLCASSPQGNTEAFFGQGTRLTVV.

This chain uses TRBV4-1 with TRBJ2-2, with D possibly TRBD1 on 5 matching bases. Per germline, CDR1 MGHRA and CDR2 YSYEKL. Trimming stripped 0 bases from V and 3 bases from J, with 11 bases between. The CDR3 totals 16 residues. The CDR3 here is CASSQDAGWDTGELFF. In DNA, the CDR3 is TGCGCCAGCAGCCAAGATGCAGGGTGGGACACCGGGGAGCTGTTTTTT.

This clone was recorded once. V usage is TRBV6-6 and J usage is TRBJ2-7, with D uncertain. The CDR3 loop spans 11 amino acids. The V end lost 2 bases, the J end lost 5 bases, and 4 bases lay between the germline ends. CDR1 is MNHNY and CDR2 is SVGAGI in the germline V gene (reference sequence). The CDR3 loop reads CASSYSHEQYF. CDR3 bases: TGTGCCAGCAGTTACAGCCACGAGCAGTACTTC.

The gene calls are TRBV27 and TRBJ1-2, with 7 bases lining up with TRBD1. CDR3 length: 14 residues. CDR1 MNHEY and CDR2 SMNVEV come from the germline V gene (reference sequence). The junction had 10 bases not matched to a gene; V was cut back by 4 bases and J by 8 bases. The CDR3 nucleotides read TGTGCCAGCAGTTCAGACAGGGACGTATGGGGCTACACCTTC. Translated, it gives CASSSDRDVWGYTF.